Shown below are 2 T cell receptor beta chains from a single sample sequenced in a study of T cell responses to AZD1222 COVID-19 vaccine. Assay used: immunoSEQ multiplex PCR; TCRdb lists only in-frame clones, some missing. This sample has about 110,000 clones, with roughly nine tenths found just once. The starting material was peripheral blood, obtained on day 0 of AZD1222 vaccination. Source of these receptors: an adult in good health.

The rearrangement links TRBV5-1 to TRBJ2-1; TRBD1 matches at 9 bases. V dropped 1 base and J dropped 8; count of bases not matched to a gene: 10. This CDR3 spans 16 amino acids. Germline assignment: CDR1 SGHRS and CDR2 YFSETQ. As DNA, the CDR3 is TGCGCCAGCAGCTTGCTTTTGGGACAGGGCGCGGATGAGCAGTTCTTC. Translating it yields CASSLLLGQGADEQFF.

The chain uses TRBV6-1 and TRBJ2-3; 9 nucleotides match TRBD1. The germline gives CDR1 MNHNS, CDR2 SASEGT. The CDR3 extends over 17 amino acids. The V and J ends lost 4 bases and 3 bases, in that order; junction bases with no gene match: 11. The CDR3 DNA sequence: TGTGCCAGCAGTGTCTCACAGGGGGCTTACGTTACAGATACGCAGTATTTT. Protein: CASSVSQGAYVTDTQYF.